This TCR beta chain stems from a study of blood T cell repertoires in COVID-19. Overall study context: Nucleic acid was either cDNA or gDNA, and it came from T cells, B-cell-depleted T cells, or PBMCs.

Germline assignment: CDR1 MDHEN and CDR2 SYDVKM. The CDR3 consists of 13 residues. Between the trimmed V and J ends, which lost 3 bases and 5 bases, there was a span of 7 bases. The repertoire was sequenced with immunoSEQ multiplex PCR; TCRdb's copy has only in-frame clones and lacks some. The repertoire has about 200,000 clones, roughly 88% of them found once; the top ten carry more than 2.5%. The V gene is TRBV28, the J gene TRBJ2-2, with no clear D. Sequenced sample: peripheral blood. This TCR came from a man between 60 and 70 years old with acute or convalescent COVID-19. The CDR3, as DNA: TGTGCCAGCAGTTTTCCACAGACCGGGGAGCTGTTTTTT. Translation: CASSFPQTGELFF.